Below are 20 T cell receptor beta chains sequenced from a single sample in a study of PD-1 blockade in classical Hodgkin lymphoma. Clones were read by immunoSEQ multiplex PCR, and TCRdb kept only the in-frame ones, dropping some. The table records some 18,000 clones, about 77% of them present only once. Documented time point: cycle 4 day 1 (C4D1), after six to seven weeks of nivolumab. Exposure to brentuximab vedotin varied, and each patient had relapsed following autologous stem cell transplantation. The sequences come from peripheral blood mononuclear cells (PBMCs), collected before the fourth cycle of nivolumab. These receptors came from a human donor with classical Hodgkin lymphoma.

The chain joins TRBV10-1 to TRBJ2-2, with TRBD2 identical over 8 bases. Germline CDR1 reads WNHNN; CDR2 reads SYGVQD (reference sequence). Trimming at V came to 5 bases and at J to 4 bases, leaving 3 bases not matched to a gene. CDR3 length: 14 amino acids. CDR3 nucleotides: TGCGCCAGCAGTCGGGGGGGCAGCACCGGGGAGCTGTTTTTT. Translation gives CASSRGGSTGELFF.

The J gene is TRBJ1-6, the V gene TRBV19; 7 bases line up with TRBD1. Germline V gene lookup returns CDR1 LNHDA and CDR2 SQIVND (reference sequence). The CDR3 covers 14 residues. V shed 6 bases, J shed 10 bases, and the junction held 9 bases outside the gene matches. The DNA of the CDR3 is TGTGCCAGTAGATTCCTGGACAGGCGGTCACCCCTCCACTTT. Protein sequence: CASRFLDRRSPLHF. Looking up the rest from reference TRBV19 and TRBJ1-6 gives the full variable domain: DGGITQSPKYLFRKEGQNVTLSCEQNLNHDAMYWYRQDPGQGLRLIYYSQIVNDFQKGDIAEGYSVSREKKESFPLTVTSAQKNPTAFYLCASRFLDRRSPLHFGNGTRLTVT.

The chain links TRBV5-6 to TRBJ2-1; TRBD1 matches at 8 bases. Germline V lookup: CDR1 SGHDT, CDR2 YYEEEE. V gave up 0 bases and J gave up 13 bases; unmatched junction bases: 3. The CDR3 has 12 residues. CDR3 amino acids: CASSLAGGVQFF. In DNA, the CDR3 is TGTGCCAGCAGCTTGGCAGGGGGCGTTCAGTTCTTC.

The CDR3 reads CASSYSLEDQETQYF. The CDR3 DNA sequence: TGTGCCAGCAGTTACTCTTTGGAGGACCAAGAGACCCAGTACTTC. V and J are TRBV6-6 and TRBJ2-5; a possible D gene is TRBD2 (5 bases). The CDR3 runs to 15 residues. V gave up 0 bases and J gave up 0 bases, with 8 bases separating them. Germline CDR1 and CDR2: MNHNY and SVGAGI (reference sequence).

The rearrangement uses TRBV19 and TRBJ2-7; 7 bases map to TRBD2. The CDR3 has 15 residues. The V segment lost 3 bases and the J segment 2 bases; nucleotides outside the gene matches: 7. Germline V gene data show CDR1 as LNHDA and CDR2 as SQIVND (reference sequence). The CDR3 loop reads CASSISGLKTYEQYF. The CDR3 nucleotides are TGTGCCAGTAGTATCTCGGGACTAAAAACCTACGAGCAGTACTTC.

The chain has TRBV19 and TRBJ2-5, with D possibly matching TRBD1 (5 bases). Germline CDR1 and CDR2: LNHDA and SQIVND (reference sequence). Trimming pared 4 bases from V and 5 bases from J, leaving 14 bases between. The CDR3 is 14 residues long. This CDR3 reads CASSTLRAGETQYF. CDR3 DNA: TGTGCCAGTAGTACCCTTCGGGCAGGGGAGACCCAGTACTTC.

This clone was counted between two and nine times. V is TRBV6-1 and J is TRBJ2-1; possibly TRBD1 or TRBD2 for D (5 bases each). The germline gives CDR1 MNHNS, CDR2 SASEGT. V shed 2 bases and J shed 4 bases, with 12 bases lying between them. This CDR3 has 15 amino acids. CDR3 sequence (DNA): TGTGCCAGCAGTGAATGGTCGGGACCATACAATGAGCAGTTCTTC. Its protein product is CASSEWSGPYNEQFF.

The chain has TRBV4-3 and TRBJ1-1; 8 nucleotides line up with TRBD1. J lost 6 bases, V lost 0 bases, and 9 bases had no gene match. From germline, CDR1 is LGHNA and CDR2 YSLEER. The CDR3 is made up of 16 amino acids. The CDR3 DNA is TGCGCCAGCAGCCAAGATCGGTCAGGGGGCGCCCCTGAAGCTTTCTTT. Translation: CASSQDRSGGAPEAFF.

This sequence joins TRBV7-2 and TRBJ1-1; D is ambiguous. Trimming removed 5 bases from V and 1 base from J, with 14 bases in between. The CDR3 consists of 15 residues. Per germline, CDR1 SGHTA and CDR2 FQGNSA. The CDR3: CASSQNLRKNTEAFF. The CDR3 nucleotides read TGTGCCAGCAGCCAAAATCTCCGGAAGAACACTGAAGCTTTCTTT.

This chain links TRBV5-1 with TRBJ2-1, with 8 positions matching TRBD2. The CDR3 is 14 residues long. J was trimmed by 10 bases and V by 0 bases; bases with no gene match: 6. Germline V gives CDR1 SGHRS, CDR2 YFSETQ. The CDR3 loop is CASSLAGGAREQFF. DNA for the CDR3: TGCGCCAGCAGCTTGGCGGGGGGGGCGCGGGAGCAGTTCTTC.

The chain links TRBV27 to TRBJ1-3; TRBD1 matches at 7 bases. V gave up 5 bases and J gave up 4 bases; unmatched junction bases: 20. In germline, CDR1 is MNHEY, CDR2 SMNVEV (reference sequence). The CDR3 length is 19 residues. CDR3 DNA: TGTGCCAGCAGTCCCCTCCGGGACAGCACAGAGGTAGTGGGAAACACCATATATTTT. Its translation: CASSPLRDSTEVVGNTIYF.

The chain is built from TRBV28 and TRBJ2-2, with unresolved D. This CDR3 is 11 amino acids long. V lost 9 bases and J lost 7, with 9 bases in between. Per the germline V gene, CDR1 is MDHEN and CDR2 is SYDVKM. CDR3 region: CASSLIGELFF. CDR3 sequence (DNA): TGTGCCAGTTCCTTAATCGGGGAGCTGTTTTTT.

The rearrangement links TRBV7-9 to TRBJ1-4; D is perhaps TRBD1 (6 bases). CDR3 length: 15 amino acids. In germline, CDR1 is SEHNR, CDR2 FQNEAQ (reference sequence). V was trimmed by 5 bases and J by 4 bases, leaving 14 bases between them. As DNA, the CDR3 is TGTGCCAGCAGCCCCCGGCAGGGGAATAATGAAAAACTGTTTTTT. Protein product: CASSPRQGNNEKLFF.

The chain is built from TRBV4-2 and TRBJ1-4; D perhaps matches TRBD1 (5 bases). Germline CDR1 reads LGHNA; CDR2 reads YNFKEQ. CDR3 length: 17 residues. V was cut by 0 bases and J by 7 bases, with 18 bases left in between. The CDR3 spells CASSQDLRVWGIEKLFF. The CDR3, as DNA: TGTGCCAGCAGCCAAGATCTCCGGGTATGGGGGATTGAAAAACTGTTTTTT.

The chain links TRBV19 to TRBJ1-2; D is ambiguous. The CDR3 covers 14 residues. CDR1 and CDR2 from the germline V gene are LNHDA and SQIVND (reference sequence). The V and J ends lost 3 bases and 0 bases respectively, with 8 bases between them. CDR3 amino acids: CASSILQANYGYTF. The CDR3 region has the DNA TGTGCCAGTAGTATTTTGCAGGCTAACTATGGCTACACCTTC. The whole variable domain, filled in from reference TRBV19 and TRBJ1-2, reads DGGITQSPKYLFRKEGQNVTLSCEQNLNHDAMYWYRQDPGQGLRLIYYSQIVNDFQKGDIAEGYSVSREKKESFPLTVTSAQKNPTAFYLCASSILQANYGYTFGSGTRLTVV.

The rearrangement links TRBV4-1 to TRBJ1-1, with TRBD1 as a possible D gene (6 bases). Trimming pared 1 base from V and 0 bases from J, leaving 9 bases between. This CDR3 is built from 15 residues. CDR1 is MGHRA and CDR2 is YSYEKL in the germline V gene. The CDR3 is CASSQGGLLNTEAFF. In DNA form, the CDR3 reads TGCGCCAGCAGCCAAGGGGGGCTCCTGAACACTGAAGCTTTCTTT.

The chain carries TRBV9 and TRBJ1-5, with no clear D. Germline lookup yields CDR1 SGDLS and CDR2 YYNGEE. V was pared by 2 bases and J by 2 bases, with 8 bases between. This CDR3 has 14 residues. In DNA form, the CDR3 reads TGTGCCAGCAGCGTGGACTGGGGCAATCAGCCCCAGCATTTT. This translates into CASSVDWGNQPQHF.

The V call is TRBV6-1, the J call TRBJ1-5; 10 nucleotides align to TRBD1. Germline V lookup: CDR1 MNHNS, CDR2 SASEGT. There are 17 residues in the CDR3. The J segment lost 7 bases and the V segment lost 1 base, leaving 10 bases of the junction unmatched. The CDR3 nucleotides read TGTGCCAGCAGTGAAGTCCTCGGGACAGGGGCCGGGCAGCCCCAGCATTTT. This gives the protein CASSEVLGTGAGQPQHF.

The CDR3 bases are TGTGCCAGCTCACCACAGAACACCGGGGAGCTGTTTTTT. As protein: CASSPQNTGELFF. The J gene is TRBJ2-2, the V gene TRBV18, with D unresolved. Trimming pared 1 base from V and 1 base from J, leaving 1 base between. Germline V CDR1 and CDR2: KGHSH, LQKENI. CDR3 length: 13 residues.

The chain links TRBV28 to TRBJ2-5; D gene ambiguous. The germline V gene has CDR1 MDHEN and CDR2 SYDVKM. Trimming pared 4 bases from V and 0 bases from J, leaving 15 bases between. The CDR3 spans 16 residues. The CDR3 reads CASSWSGPINQETQYF. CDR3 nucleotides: TGTGCCAGCAGTTGGTCGGGTCCTATCAACCAAGAGACCCAGTACTTC.